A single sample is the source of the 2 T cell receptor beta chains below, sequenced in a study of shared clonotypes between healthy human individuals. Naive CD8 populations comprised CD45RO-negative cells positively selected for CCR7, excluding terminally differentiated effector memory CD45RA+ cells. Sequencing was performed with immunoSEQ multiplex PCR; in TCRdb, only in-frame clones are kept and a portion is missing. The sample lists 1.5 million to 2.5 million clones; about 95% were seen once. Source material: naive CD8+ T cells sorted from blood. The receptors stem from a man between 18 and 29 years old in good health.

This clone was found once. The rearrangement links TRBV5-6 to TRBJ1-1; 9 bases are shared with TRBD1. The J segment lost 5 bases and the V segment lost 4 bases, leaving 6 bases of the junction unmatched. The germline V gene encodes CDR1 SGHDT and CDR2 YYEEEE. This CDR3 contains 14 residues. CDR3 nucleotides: TGTGCCAGCAGCGCCGGGACAGGGCCTACTGAAGCTTTCTTT. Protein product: CASSAGTGPTEAFF.

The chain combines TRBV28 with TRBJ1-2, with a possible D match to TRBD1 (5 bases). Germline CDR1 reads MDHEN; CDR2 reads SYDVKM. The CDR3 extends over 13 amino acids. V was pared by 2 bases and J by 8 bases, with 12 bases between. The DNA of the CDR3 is TGTGCCAGCAGTTTAGGGGAAGGGGTGGGCTACACCTTC. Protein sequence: CASSLGEGVGYTF.